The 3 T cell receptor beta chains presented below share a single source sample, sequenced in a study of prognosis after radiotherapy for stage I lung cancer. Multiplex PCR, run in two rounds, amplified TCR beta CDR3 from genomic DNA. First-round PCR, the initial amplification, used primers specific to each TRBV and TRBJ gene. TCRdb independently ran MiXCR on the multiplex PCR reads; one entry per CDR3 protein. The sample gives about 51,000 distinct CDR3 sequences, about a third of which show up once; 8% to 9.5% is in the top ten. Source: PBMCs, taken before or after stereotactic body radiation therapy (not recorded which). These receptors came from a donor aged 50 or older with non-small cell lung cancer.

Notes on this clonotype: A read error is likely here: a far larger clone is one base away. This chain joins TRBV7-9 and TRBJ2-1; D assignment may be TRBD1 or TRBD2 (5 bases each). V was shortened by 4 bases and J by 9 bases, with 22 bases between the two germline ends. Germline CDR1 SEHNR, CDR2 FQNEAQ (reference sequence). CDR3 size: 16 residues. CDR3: CASSSPRGWGSSEQFF. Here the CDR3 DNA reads TGTGCCAGCAGCTCACCTCGGGGATGGGGGTCTAGTGAGCAGTTCTTC.

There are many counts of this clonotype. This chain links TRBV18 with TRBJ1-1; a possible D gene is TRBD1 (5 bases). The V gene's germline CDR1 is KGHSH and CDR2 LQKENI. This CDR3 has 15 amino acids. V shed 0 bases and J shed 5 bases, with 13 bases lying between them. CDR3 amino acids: CASSPPSGGSTEAFF. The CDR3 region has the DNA TGTGCCAGCTCACCACCGTCCGGGGGGAGTACTGAAGCTTTCTTT.

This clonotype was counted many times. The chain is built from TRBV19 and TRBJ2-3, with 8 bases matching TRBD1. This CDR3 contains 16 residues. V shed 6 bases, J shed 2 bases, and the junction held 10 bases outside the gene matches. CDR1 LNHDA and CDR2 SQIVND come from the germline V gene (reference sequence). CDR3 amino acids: CASRDLVTGVTDTQYF. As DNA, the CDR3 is TGTGCCAGTAGAGACCTAGTGACAGGGGTCACAGATACGCAGTATTTT.